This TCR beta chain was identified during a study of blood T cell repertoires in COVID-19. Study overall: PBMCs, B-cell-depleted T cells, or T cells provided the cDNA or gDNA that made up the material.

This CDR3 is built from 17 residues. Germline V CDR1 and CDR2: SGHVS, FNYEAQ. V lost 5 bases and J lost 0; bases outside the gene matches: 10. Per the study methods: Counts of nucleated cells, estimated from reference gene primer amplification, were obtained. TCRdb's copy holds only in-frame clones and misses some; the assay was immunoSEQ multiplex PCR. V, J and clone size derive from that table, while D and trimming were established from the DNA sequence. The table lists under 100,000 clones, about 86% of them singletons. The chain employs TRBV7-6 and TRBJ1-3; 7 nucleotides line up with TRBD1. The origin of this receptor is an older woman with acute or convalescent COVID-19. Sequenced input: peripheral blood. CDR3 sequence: CASSPPGRGYSGNTIYF. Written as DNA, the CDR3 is TGTGCCAGCAGCCCACCGGGCAGGGGGTACTCTGGAAACACCATATATTTT.